The sequence of this T cell receptor (beta chain) was determined in a study of blood T cell repertoires in COVID-19. Study context: Spain, Italy and the United States supplied samples that represented acute and convalescent COVID-19. PBMCs, B-cell-depleted T cells, or T cells were the source of the cDNA or gDNA that made up the material.

Looked up from germline, CDR1 is MGHDK and CDR2 is SYGVNS. The CDR3 totals 14 residues. Trimming removed 1 base from V and 7 bases from J; junction bases left unmatched: 4. Authors' processing steps: It was from reference gene primer amplification that nucleated cell counts were estimated. Profiled with immunoSEQ multiplex PCR; TCRdb holds only in-frame clones, not every one. V and J calls and clone size are as listed in that table; D and trimming were resolved from the DNA. Here the sample spans 45,000 to 65,000 clones, 88% being singletons. In this sample, this clone turned up once. This sequence joins TRBV25-1 and TRBJ2-1, with TRBD1 matching over 7 bases. The receptor was derived from a human donor in a cohort sampled during active COVID-19. What was sequenced was peripheral blood. CDR3 nucleotide sequence: TGTGCCAGCAGTGAATTGGGACAGTTAAATGAGCAGTTCTTC. It encodes CASSELGQLNEQFF.